These 9 T cell receptor beta chains were all obtained from the same sample, sequenced in a study of T cell repertoires in cytomegalovirus infection. Which antigens these TCRs recognize remains unknown. TCRdb recomputed calls from the reads with MiXCR, one row per CDR3 protein. Of 450,000 to 600,000 distinct CDR3 sequences in the sample, 25% to 35% are singletons; the top ten hold around a sixth. The material sequenced was cultured PBMCs, taken from culture after CMV antigen stimulation. The receptors come from a human donor in good health (CMV status not recorded). Some clones in this sample may be carry-over from other donors' samples.

This chain uses TRBV19 with TRBJ1-3; TRBD1 might be the D (5 bases). Germline V CDR1 and CDR2: LNHDA, SQIVND (reference sequence). CDR3 size: 16 residues. V was clipped by 2 bases and J by 0 bases, with 11 bases between them. CDR3 DNA sequence: TGTGCCAGTAGTATATCGGGGGTCCGCTCTGGAAACACCATATATTTT. It encodes CASSISGVRSGNTIYF.

This clonotype was picked up a small number of times. The chain has TRBV7-8 and TRBJ2-3, with 7 bases that match TRBD1. Trimming at V came to 6 bases and at J to 4 bases, leaving 13 bases not matched to a gene. The CDR3 runs to 16 residues. Germline values: CDR1 SGHVS, CDR2 FQNEAQ. CDR3 bases: TGTGCCAGCAGGATACGGACAGGTGGTCAGGCAGATACGCAGTATTTT. Amino acids: CASRIRTGGQADTQYF.

This chain links TRBV29-1 with TRBJ1-1; no clear D gene. V was cut by 7 bases and J by 4 bases, with 13 bases left in between. The CDR3 sequence is 12 residues long. Germline-derived CDR1 and CDR2 are SQVTM and ANQGSEA. As DNA, the CDR3 is TGCAGCGCCTCGCTTGGTCCCACTGAAGCTTTCTTT. Its translation is CSASLGPTEAFF.

The chain has TRBV6-6 and TRBJ1-1; D gene unclear. The CDR3 is 10 residues long. Germline loops: CDR1 MNHNY, CDR2 SVGAGI (reference sequence). V was shortened by 7 bases and J by 0 bases, with 0 bases between the two germline ends. The DNA for the CDR3 is TGTGCCAGCATGAACACTGAAGCTTTCTTT. Translating it yields CASMNTEAFF.

Only a few counts were recorded for this clonotype. The chain is built from TRBV4-3 and TRBJ1-5, with a tentative D call TRBD1 (6 bases). CDR3 length equals 15 residues. CDR1 is LGHNA, CDR2 YSLEER, per germline. The V end was cut by 2 bases, the J end by 0 bases, with 8 bases between. Written as DNA, the CDR3 is TGCGCCAGCAGCCAATACAGGGATAGCAATCAGCCCCAGCATTTT. Translating it yields CASSQYRDSNQPQHF.

V gene TRBV20-1 combines with J gene TRBJ1-1; 8 bases match TRBD1. Trimming removed 6 bases from V and 1 base from J; junction bases left unmatched: 4. Germline V gene lookup returns CDR1 DFQATT and CDR2 SNEGSKA (reference sequence). This CDR3 region has 13 residues. The CDR3 region has the DNA TGCAGTGCGACAGGGGTCGCGAACACTGAAGCTTTCTTT. Translation gives CSATGVANTEAFF.

This clonotype was recorded many times. V is TRBV7-8 and J is TRBJ1-2, with a possible D match to TRBD1 (5 bases). The germline V gene has CDR1 SGHVS and CDR2 FQNEAQ. The CDR3 loop spans 14 amino acids. Trimming pared 5 bases from V and 5 bases from J, leaving 15 bases between. The DNA of the CDR3 is TGTGCCAGCAGCCGCATCGGGACGGATTATGGCTACACCTTC. The encoded protein is CASSRIGTDYGYTF. Drawing the rest from reference TRBV7-8 and TRBJ1-2, the complete variable domain is GAGVSQSPRYKVAKRGQDVALRCDPISGHVSLFWYQQALGQGPEFLTYFQNEAQLDKSGLPSDRFFAERPEGSVSTLKIQRTQQEDSAVYLCASSRIGTDYGYTFGSGTRLTVV.

In DNA, the CDR3 is TGTGCCAGCAGGCGGACAGGGCCGGGCACAGATACGCAGTATTTT. Translating it yields CASRRTGPGTDTQYF. This sequence joins TRBV6-8 and TRBJ2-3, with TRBD1 matching 8 bases. Germline V gene data show CDR1 as MNHGY and CDR2 as SAAAGT. Losses at the gene ends were 6 bases for V and 1 base for J; bases not matched to a gene: 6. The CDR3 consists of 15 residues.

There are a few counts of this clonotype. The rearrangement uses TRBV19 and TRBJ1-2; no clear D. Germline V lookup: CDR1 LNHDA, CDR2 SQIVND (reference sequence). The CDR3 has 11 residues. V lost 6 bases and J lost 8, with 10 bases in between. The CDR3 DNA follows: TGTGCCAGTAGAAGGGCTACCGGCTACACCTTC. Protein sequence: CASRRATGYTF.